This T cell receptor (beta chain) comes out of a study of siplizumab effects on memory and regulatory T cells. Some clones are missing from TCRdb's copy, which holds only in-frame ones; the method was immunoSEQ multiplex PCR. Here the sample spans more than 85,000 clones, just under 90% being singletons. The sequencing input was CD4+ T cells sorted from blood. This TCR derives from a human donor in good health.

CDR3 loop: CASSLLVRSSSGNTIYF. The CDR3 nucleotides are TGTGCCAGCAGTTTATTGGTACGTTCGAGCTCTGGAAACACCATATATTTT. V and J are TRBV28 and TRBJ1-3; no firm D call. Trimming left V 1 base short and J 0 bases short, with 13 bases between. CDR1 is MDHEN and CDR2 is SYDVKM in the germline V gene. The length of the CDR3 is 17 residues.